Presented here are 10 T cell receptor beta chains from one specimen sequenced in a study of identifying expanded T cells in peripheral blood. Using immunoSEQ multiplex PCR, the repertoire was profiled, and TCRdb retains in-frame clones only, with some absent. The sample has more than 90,000 clones; roughly 87% are singletons. The sample comprised blood. The receptors were sampled from a person aged 18 to 70 in good health.

The genes are TRBV30 and TRBJ2-3; perhaps TRBD2 as D (5 bases). The germline gives CDR1 GTSNPN, CDR2 SVGIG (reference sequence). The CDR3 loop spans 13 amino acids. Trimming stripped 3 bases from V and 3 bases from J, with 10 bases between. The CDR3 sequence is CAWRAGGTDTQYF. DNA of the CDR3: TGTGCCTGGAGGGCGGGTGGGACAGATACGCAGTATTTT.

The chain employs TRBV5-6 and TRBJ2-5; D possibly uses TRBD1 or TRBD2 (5 bases each). Trimming left V 4 bases short and J 5 bases short, with 18 bases between. The CDR3 extends over 15 amino acids. Germline CDR1 is SGHDT and CDR2 is YYEEEE. As DNA, the CDR3 is TGTGCCAGCAGCCTGGGACGGCCCTGGGGGGAGACCCAGTACTTC. Amino acids: CASSLGRPWGETQYF.

J is TRBJ1-1 and V is TRBV27, with D possibly being TRBD1 (6 bases). CDR1 is MNHEY, CDR2 SMNVEV, per germline (reference sequence). The CDR3 runs to 17 residues. Trimming left V 4 bases short and J 1 base short, with 19 bases between. Written as DNA, the CDR3 is TGTGCCAGCAGTTCGAGGAACAGGGTCATATGGAACACTGAAGCTTTCTTT. Residues: CASSSRNRVIWNTEAFF.

V gene TRBV27 combines with J gene TRBJ2-3, with D possibly TRBD1 on 5 matching bases. Germline-derived CDR1 and CDR2 are MNHEY and SMNVEV (reference sequence). V was shortened by 5 bases and J by 0 bases, with 12 bases between the two germline ends. The CDR3 is made up of 15 amino acids. The CDR3 spells CASSQTGHSTDTQYF. In DNA form, the CDR3 reads TGTGCCAGCAGTCAAACAGGACATAGCACAGATACGCAGTATTTT.

The chain employs TRBV27 and TRBJ2-1; D perhaps matches TRBD1 (6 bases). Per the germline V gene, CDR1 is MNHEY and CDR2 is SMNVEV (reference sequence). This CDR3 region has 14 residues. V dropped 0 bases and J dropped 4 bases, with 7 bases sitting between them. Written as DNA, the CDR3 is TGTGCCAGCAGTTTATCGGACAGATACAATGAGCAGTTCTTC. Protein sequence: CASSLSDRYNEQFF.

Regarding this clone: The same CDR3 also results from other DNA sequences found in this sample. The gene calls are TRBV7-9 and TRBJ2-7, with TRBD1 as a possible D gene (5 bases). Looked up from germline, CDR1 is SEHNR and CDR2 is FQNEAQ (reference sequence). CDR3 size: 13 residues. With 1 base removed from V and 2 bases from J, the gap between germline ends came to 6 bases. For the CDR3, the DNA is TGTGCCAGCAGCTTAGGGGGCACCTACGAGCAGTACTTC. Translated, it gives CASSLGGTYEQYF.

V usage is TRBV30 and J usage is TRBJ1-1; no clear D gene. CDR1 and CDR2 (germline): GTSNPN, SVGIG (reference sequence). The V end lost 0 bases, the J end lost 2 bases, and 4 bases lay between the germline ends. The CDR3 consists of 12 residues. CDR3 sequence reads: CAWSVLNTEAFF. The CDR3 coding sequence is TGTGCCTGGAGTGTACTTAACACTGAAGCTTTCTTT.

This clone has only one observation. The chain joins TRBV5-1 to TRBJ1-2; the D is unclear. V lost 4 bases and J lost 3, with 16 bases in between. Germline V gene data show CDR1 as SGHRS and CDR2 as YFSETQ. The CDR3 runs to 15 residues. The CDR3: CASSEDGSPYYGYTF. The CDR3 nucleotides read TGCGCCAGCAGCGAGGACGGGAGTCCTTACTATGGCTACACCTTC.

This chain uses TRBV4-1 with TRBJ2-3; 11 nucleotides match TRBD2. The CDR3 runs to 17 residues. Germline CDR1 and CDR2: MGHRA and YSYEKL. V lost 4 bases to trimming and J lost 6 bases; unmatched junction nucleotides: 12. The CDR3 sequence: CASSPGGLAAPGDTQYF. The CDR3 bases are TGCGCCAGCAGCCCTGGGGGACTAGCGGCGCCTGGGGATACGCAGTATTTT.

The chain uses TRBV5-4 and TRBJ2-3; 10 nucleotides match TRBD2. The CDR3 is 16 amino acids. In germline, CDR1 is SGHNT, CDR2 YYREEE (reference sequence). Trimming removed 5 bases from V and 5 bases from J; junction bases left unmatched: 11. CDR3 nucleotide sequence: TGTGCCAGCAGACATGATAGCGGGGGGCCGGTAGATACGCAGTATTTT. This encodes CASRHDSGGPVDTQYF.